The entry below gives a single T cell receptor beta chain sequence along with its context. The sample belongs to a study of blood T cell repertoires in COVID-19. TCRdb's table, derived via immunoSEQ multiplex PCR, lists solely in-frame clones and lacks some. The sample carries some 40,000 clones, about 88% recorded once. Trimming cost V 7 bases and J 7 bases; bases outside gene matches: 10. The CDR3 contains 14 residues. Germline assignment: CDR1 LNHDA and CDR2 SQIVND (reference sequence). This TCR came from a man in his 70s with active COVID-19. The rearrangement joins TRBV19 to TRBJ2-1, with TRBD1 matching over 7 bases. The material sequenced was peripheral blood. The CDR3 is CASNNRGFVNEQFF. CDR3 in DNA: TGTGCCAGTAATAACAGGGGATTTGTGAATGAGCAGTTCTTC. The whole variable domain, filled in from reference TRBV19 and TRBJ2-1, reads DGGITQSPKYLFRKEGQNVTLSCEQNLNHDAMYWYRQDPGQGLRLIYYSQIVNDFQKGDIAEGYSVSREKKESFPLTVTSAQKNPTAFYLCASNNRGFVNEQFFGPGTRLTVL.